The clone carrying this TCR beta chain has a single count. These data come from a study of control samples from healthy donors and cancer patients. Produced via immunoSEQ multiplex PCR; TCRdb's table is partial and in-frame only. The sample lists about 130,000 clones, 75% to 95% occurring once. Between the trimmed V and J ends, which lost 2 bases and 4 bases, there was a span of 5 bases. Germline assignment: CDR1 SEHNR and CDR2 FQNEAQ (reference sequence). The CDR3 covers 12 residues. This chain links TRBV7-9 with TRBJ1-2; unclear D gene. This sequence was found in a man in his forties in good health. The sequencing input was blood. The CDR3 DNA reads TGTGCCAGCAGCTTACAGACCTATGGCTACACCTTC. This translates into CASSLQTYGYTF.